These 30 T cell receptor beta chains were sequenced from one sample in a study of T cells expressing NK-cell markers (dated by TCRdb to 2018 to 2021). Libraries were prepared through 5' RACE. The sequencer listed for this sample is Illumina HiSeq 2000. TCRdb reprocessed the reads, and each CDR3 protein sequence is entered once, without DNA. The table for this sample lists a few hundred thousand distinct CDR3 sequences. Jointly, the top ten make up 1.4% of the sample. Sample: blood T cells: a sorted CD56 or NKG2C T cell subset, CD4+ or CD8+ T cells, or bulk PBMC T cells (not recorded which). These receptors all come from a woman between 45 and 60 years old in good health. Donor details come from another sample of the same person, matched by shared clones.

The chain is built from TRBV24-1 and TRBJ1-5; TCRdb's D call of TRBD1 is untestable without DNA. The CDR3 is 16 residues long. Germline CDR1 is KGHDR and CDR2 is SFDVKD. CDR3 residues: CATSDTGDRERQPQHF.

This chain uses TRBV6-5 with TRBJ2-1; the D call of TRBD1 rests on TCRdb alone, since no DNA is present to check it. CDR3 length: 18 residues. CDR1 and CDR2 from the germline V gene are MNHEY and SVGAGI. The CDR3 spells CASSPGTGLGISYNEQFF.

The V call is TRBV3-1, the J call TRBJ1-3; TCRdb's D call of TRBD1 is untestable without DNA. Germline V gene sequence: CDR1 LGHDT, CDR2 YNNKEL (reference sequence). The CDR3 is 16 amino acids. This CDR3 is CASSLPQGSFGNTIYF.

The genes are TRBV5-1 and TRBJ2-3; there is no DNA to check the TCRdb D call of TRBD2. The CDR3 runs 17 residues. In germline, CDR1 is SGHRS, CDR2 YFSETQ. The CDR3: CASSFLGSGSRLDTQYF. Variable domain in full (rest from reference TRBV5-1 and TRBJ2-3): KAGVTQTPRYLIKTRGQQVTLSCSPISGHRSVSWYQQTPGQGLQFLFEYFSETQRNKGNFPGRFSGRQFSNSRSEMNVSTLELGDSALYLCASSFLGSGSRLDTQYFGPGTRLTVL.

The chain recombines TRBV18 with TRBJ2-2; the D call of TRBD1 rests on TCRdb alone, since no DNA is present to check it. Per germline, CDR1 KGHSH and CDR2 LQKENI. The CDR3 totals 18 residues. The CDR3: CASPLETAPTWHTGELFF.

The chain has TRBV7-8 and TRBJ1-3. Germline CDR1 is SGHVS and CDR2 is FQNEAQ. This CDR3 spans 16 amino acids. The CDR3 loop is CASSLAGQISGNTIYF. The full variable domain, completed using reference TRBV7-8 and TRBJ1-3, is GAGVSQSPRYKVAKRGQDVALRCDPISGHVSLFWYQQALGQGPEFLTYFQNEAQLDKSGLPSDRFFAERPEGSVSTLKIQRTQQEDSAVYLCASSLAGQISGNTIYFGEGSWLTVV.

The chain is built from TRBV7-9 and TRBJ1-4. Germline CDR1 and CDR2: SEHNR and FQNEAQ (reference sequence). The CDR3 is 12 residues long. The chain's CDR3 is CASSLVDEKLFF.

The chain couples TRBV4-1 to TRBJ1-1; TCRdb proposes TRBD1, but this gene call is untestable without DNA. The CDR3 loop spans 16 amino acids. Germline V lookup: CDR1 MGHRA, CDR2 YSYEKL. Here the CDR3 reads CASSLSPGTANTEAFF.

V usage is TRBV27 and J usage is TRBJ1-1. The CDR3 sequence is 15 residues long. Germline V lookup: CDR1 MNHEY, CDR2 SMNVEV (reference sequence). The CDR3: CASSPFKTANTEAFF.

The chain employs TRBV20-1 and TRBJ1-1; the D call of TRBD1 rests on TCRdb alone, since no DNA is present to check it. This CDR3 is 13 amino acids long. CDR1 and CDR2 (germline): DFQATT, SNEGSKA (reference sequence). This CDR3 reads CSARWTVTLEVFF.

V is TRBV12-3 or TRBV12-4 and J is TRBJ1-5; lacking DNA, the TRBD1 call made by TCRdb goes unchecked. The CDR3 is made up of 12 amino acids. This CDR3 reads CASRGDNQPQHF.

V usage is TRBV4-1 and J usage is TRBJ2-5; TCRdb returns TRBD1, unconfirmable since there is no DNA. Germline V gene data show CDR1 as MGHRA and CDR2 as YSYEKL. CDR3 length: 16 residues. The CDR3 loop is CASSQVRQGAGETQYF.

V usage is TRBV6-1 and J usage is TRBJ2-3. Germline V gene data show CDR1 as MNHNS and CDR2 as SASEGT. There are 15 residues in the CDR3. CDR3 sequence reads: CASLPDRIFSDTQYF.

The rearrangement links TRBV5-1 to TRBJ2-1; TCRdb names TRBD1, which stays unverified in the absence of DNA. Germline CDR1 is SGHRS and CDR2 is YFSETQ. This CDR3 has 14 amino acids. CDR3 loop: CASSTLGGYPEQFF.

The rearrangement joins TRBV6-1 to TRBJ1-1; as DNA is missing, the TRBD1 call by TCRdb cannot be tested. CDR3 size: 15 residues. Germline values: CDR1 MNHNS, CDR2 SASEGT. CDR3 sequence: CASSEGVGADTEAFF.

The V call is TRBV11-1, the J call TRBJ1-5; TCRdb reports TRBD1, a call that lacks DNA to check it against. The CDR3 is 19 residues long. Per germline, CDR1 SGHAT and CDR2 FQDESV (reference sequence). The CDR3 reads CASSLRGRGGGPANQPQHF. Combining the CDR3 with reference TRBV11-1 and TRBJ1-5 gives the whole variable domain EAEVAQSPRYKITEKSQAVAFWCDPISGHATLYWYRQILGQGPELLVQFQDESVVDDSQLPKDRFSAERLKGVDSTLKIQPAELGDSAMYLCASSLRGRGGGPANQPQHFGDGTRLSIL.

The chain carries TRBV27 and TRBJ2-5; TCRdb's assignment of TRBD2 cannot be checked, as there is no DNA. This CDR3 has 15 residues. Looked up from germline, CDR1 is MNHEY and CDR2 is SMNVEV (reference sequence). This chain's CDR3 is CASSKTSGILETQYF.

V and J are TRBV6-2 or TRBV6-3 and TRBJ1-1. The CDR3 covers 14 residues. Germline V lookup: CDR1 MNHEY, CDR2 SVGEGT. CDR3 sequence reads: CASSSQRRVTEAFF.

This chain uses TRBV6-5 with TRBJ2-3; there is no DNA to check the TCRdb D call of TRBD1. CDR3 length: 15 residues. CDR1 is MNHEY and CDR2 is SVGAGI in the germline V gene. The CDR3: CASTETGASTDTQYF.

This chain uses TRBV5-1 with TRBJ1-1; TCRdb calls TRBD1, which cannot be checked without DNA. This CDR3 has 16 residues. Germline values: CDR1 SGHRS, CDR2 YFSETQ. CDR3 sequence reads: CASSLEGGGRDTEAFF.

The chain is built from TRBV5-1 and TRBJ2-3; no DNA is available, so the TRBD1 call from TCRdb remains unchecked. This CDR3 region has 15 residues. The germline V gene encodes CDR1 SGHRS and CDR2 YFSETQ. The CDR3 sequence: CASSLDRGSTDTQYF. The complete variable domain, with remaining parts taken from reference TRBV5-1 and TRBJ2-3, reads KAGVTQTPRYLIKTRGQQVTLSCSPISGHRSVSWYQQTPGQGLQFLFEYFSETQRNKGNFPGRFSGRQFSNSRSEMNVSTLELGDSALYLCASSLDRGSTDTQYFGPGTRLTVL.

This chain connects TRBV6-6 to TRBJ1-4. The length of the CDR3 is 12 residues. CDR1 is MNHNY and CDR2 is SVGAGI in the germline V gene (reference sequence). CDR3 protein: CASSYSGEKLFF.

This sequence joins TRBV7-3 and TRBJ2-3; lacking DNA, the TRBD2 call made by TCRdb goes unchecked. This CDR3 region has 15 residues. Germline CDR1 and CDR2: SGHTA and FQGTGA. This chain's CDR3 is CASSLGGTSAVTQYF.

The chain employs TRBV29-1 and TRBJ2-7; TCRdb's D call of TRBD1 is untestable without DNA. Germline CDR1 is SQVTM and CDR2 is ANQGSEA. The CDR3 extends over 11 amino acids. This CDR3 reads CSVWDRGEQYF.

The chain has TRBV29-1 and TRBJ1-2; there is no DNA to check the TCRdb D call of TRBD1. The CDR3 totals 12 residues. CDR1 and CDR2 (germline): SQVTM, ANQGSEA. The CDR3 spells CSVEQGEDGYTF.

This chain joins TRBV3-1 and TRBJ1-3. The CDR3 extends over 14 amino acids. CDR1 LGHDT and CDR2 YNNKEL come from the germline V gene (reference sequence). CDR3 sequence: CASSEVVSGNTIYF.

This rearrangement joins TRBV12-3 or TRBV12-4 to TRBJ2-3; TCRdb's D gene call, TRBD2, goes unchecked for lack of DNA. The CDR3 runs to 15 residues. CDR3: CASSLGGLLTDTQYF.

The chain combines TRBV10-3 with TRBJ1-4; with no DNA, the TCRdb D assignment of TRBD1 cannot be verified. This CDR3 spans 14 amino acids. CDR1 and CDR2 from the germline V gene are ENHRY and SYGVKD. The CDR3: CAISESQGGEKLFF.

V usage is TRBV10-3 and J usage is TRBJ1-4; TCRdb lists TRBD1, though no DNA is available to test this call. Germline lookup yields CDR1 ENHRY and CDR2 SYGVKD. There are 14 residues in the CDR3. The CDR3: CAISEPGLGEKLFF.

This sequence joins TRBV6-5 and TRBJ2-1; without DNA, the TCRdb call of TRBD2 cannot be checked. Germline V gives CDR1 MNHEY, CDR2 SVGAGI. CDR3 length: 17 residues. CDR3 loop: CASRFSSGTSGRWRQFF.